Below are 25 T cell receptor beta chains sequenced from a single sample in a study of T-cell reconstitution after alpha-beta-depleted transplantation in children. This sample's TCRbeta library carried unique molecular identifier barcodes. TCRdb re-called the PCR reads with MiXCR, one entry per CDR3 protein. The sample consists of about 120,000 distinct CDR3 sequences, approximately 22% of them appearing once. Here the sequenced sample was PBMCs, mostly from graft donor cells, taken 180 days after TCRalphabeta/CD19-depleted stem cell transplant. The receptors were gathered from a male patient between 2 and 15 years old who had a stem cell transplant for chronic granulomatous disease, so the T cells may come from the graft donor.

J is TRBJ2-2 and V is TRBV5-5, with D uncertain. This CDR3 is built from 13 residues. Germline V gene lookup returns CDR1 SGHKS and CDR2 YYEKEE (reference sequence). V dropped 1 base and J dropped 10 bases, with 11 bases sitting between them. Here the CDR3 reads CASSLIKRAELFF. CDR3 DNA: TGTGCCAGCAGCTTGATTAAGAGAGCGGAGCTGTTTTTT. Full variable domain (outside the CDR3, taken from reference TRBV5-5 and TRBJ2-2): DAGVTQSPTHLIKTRGQQVTLRCSPISGHKSVSWYQQVLGQGPQFIFQYYEKEERGRGNFPDRFSARQFPNYSSELNVNALLLGDSALYLCASSLIKRAELFFGEGSRLTVL.

The V gene is TRBV5-1, the J gene TRBJ2-1; D remains ambiguous. V was cut by 1 base and J by 4 bases, with 9 bases left in between. The CDR3 consists of 14 residues. Germline CDR1 is SGHRS and CDR2 is YFSETQ. CDR3 sequence: CASSLTEEYNEQFF. Written as DNA, the CDR3 is TGCGCCAGCAGCTTGACTGAAGAATACAATGAGCAGTTCTTC. Supplemented by reference TRBV5-1 and TRBJ2-1, the full variable domain reads KAGVTQTPRYLIKTRGQQVTLSCSPISGHRSVSWYQQTPGQGLQFLFEYFSETQRNKGNFPGRFSGRQFSNSRSEMNVSTLELGDSALYLCASSLTEEYNEQFFGPGTRLTVL.

This clonotype has only a few counts. V usage is TRBV25-1 and J usage is TRBJ2-7, with 14 bases aligning to TRBD2. Germline loops: CDR1 MGHDK, CDR2 SYGVNS. The CDR3 loop spans 16 amino acids. V trimming: 3 bases; J trimming: 2 bases; junction bases outside the gene matches: 3. The CDR3 region has the DNA TGTGCCAGCAGTGAGGGACTAGCGGGAGAAACCTACGAGCAGTACTTC. It translates to CASSEGLAGETYEQYF.

The chain uses TRBV20-1 and TRBJ2-7; 8 nucleotides match TRBD1. CDR3 length equals 14 residues. In germline, CDR1 is DFQATT, CDR2 SNEGSKA (reference sequence). V was pared by 4 bases and J by 1 base, with 6 bases of the junction left unmatched. The CDR3 DNA is TGCAGTGCTACTAGGACAGGGATGTCCTACGAGCAGTACTTC. Its translation is CSATRTGMSYEQYF.

This clonotype was seen ten or more times. The rearrangement uses TRBV29-1 and TRBJ2-7, with TRBD2 matching 12 bases. Germline values: CDR1 SQVTM, CDR2 ANQGSEA. This CDR3 is built from 14 residues. The V and J ends lost 4 bases and 0 bases, in that order; junction bases with no gene match: 1. In DNA form, the CDR3 reads TGCAGCGTTGTGACTAGCGGGAGCTCCTACGAGCAGTACTTC. Amino acids: CSVVTSGSSYEQYF.

The rearrangement uses TRBV5-1 and TRBJ2-7; no definite D call. In germline, CDR1 is SGHRS, CDR2 YFSETQ. V dropped 0 bases and J dropped 3 bases, with 10 bases sitting between them. CDR3 size: 14 residues. For the CDR3, the DNA is TGCGCCAGCAGCTTGGGGGAAGGTGTCTACGAGCAGTACTTC. It translates to CASSLGEGVYEQYF.

The chain couples TRBV28 to TRBJ2-7; D not certain. CDR3 length: 14 amino acids. Germline V lookup: CDR1 MDHEN, CDR2 SYDVKM. V was trimmed by 8 bases and J by 0 bases, leaving 14 bases between them. In DNA, the CDR3 is TGTGCCAGCCTTAGCAGGAAAACCTCCTACGAGCAGTACTTC. Translated, it gives CASLSRKTSYEQYF. Using reference TRBV28 and TRBJ2-7 for the parts outside the CDR3, the full variable domain is DVKVTQSSRYLVKRTGEKVFLECVQDMDHENMFWYRQDPGLGLRLIYFSYDVKMKEKGDIPEGYSVSREKKERFSLILESASTNQTSMYLCASLSRKTSYEQYFGPGTRLTVT.

The chain couples TRBV10-1 to TRBJ2-3; no definite D call. This CDR3 comprises 14 residues. Deletions cut 5 bases from V and 3 bases from J, with 12 bases between. Germline V gives CDR1 WNHNN, CDR2 SYGVQD (reference sequence). The CDR3 spells CASSQERATDTQYF. The CDR3 nucleotides read TGCGCCAGCAGTCAGGAAAGGGCGACAGATACGCAGTATTTT.

This clonotype was detected ten times or more. The chain couples TRBV29-1 to TRBJ2-5; 7 bases are shared with TRBD2. Germline V gives CDR1 SQVTM, CDR2 ANQGSEA. V trimming: 6 bases; J trimming: 5 bases; junction bases outside the gene matches: 9. The CDR3 has 13 amino acids. CDR3: CSVSTSLKETQYF. CDR3 bases: TGCAGCGTCTCGACTAGCCTTAAGGAGACCCAGTACTTC.

The CDR3 DNA sequence: TGCGCCAGCAGCCCTGGCTTCGGCACGCTCTCCTACAATGAGCAGTTCTTC. Protein: CASSPGFGTLSYNEQFF. The J gene is TRBJ2-1, the V gene TRBV5-1, with D unclear. Germline V CDR1 and CDR2: SGHRS, YFSETQ. Trimming cost V 4 bases and J 0 bases, with 17 bases left between them. The CDR3 has 17 residues.

This clonotype was seen a handful of times. The CDR3 DNA sequence: TGTGCCAGCAGCGTAGAAGGGGTCGGACATGCCTACGAGCAGTACTTC. This encodes CASSVEGVGHAYEQYF. V and J are TRBV9 and TRBJ2-7, with a weak D call TRBD1 (5 bases). CDR1 is SGDLS and CDR2 is YYNGEE in the germline V gene. V was pared by 0 bases and J by 2 bases, with 15 bases between. This CDR3 comprises 16 residues. The whole variable domain, filled in from reference TRBV9 and TRBJ2-7, reads DSGVTQTPKHLITATGQRVTLRCSPRSGDLSVYWYQQSLDQGLQFLIQYYNGEERAKGNILERFSAQQFPDLHSELNLSSLELGDSALYFCASSVEGVGHAYEQYFGPGTRLTVT.

The V call is TRBV29-1, the J call TRBJ1-2, with TRBD1 matching over 12 bases. Germline assignment: CDR1 SQVTM and CDR2 ANQGSEA. The CDR3 covers 15 residues. The trim removed 6 bases at V and 4 bases at J, leaving 9 bases unmatched. CDR3: CSVEEGQGATYGYTF. The CDR3 nucleotides are TGCAGCGTGGAGGAGGGACAGGGGGCTACCTATGGCTACACCTTC.

This clonotype was counted at least ten times. The V call is TRBV15, the J call TRBJ2-3; TRBD2 aligns across 7 bases. The CDR3 spans 17 residues. CDR1 and CDR2 (germline): LNHNV, YYDKDF (reference sequence). V trimming: 0 bases; J trimming: 0 bases; junction bases outside the gene matches: 6. In DNA, the CDR3 is TGTGCCACCAGCAGAGATCTTGCCGGGGGGAGCACAGATACGCAGTATTTT. Translation: CATSRDLAGGSTDTQYF.

This clonotype was counted only a few times. This chain uses TRBV20-1 with TRBJ2-1; 11 positions match TRBD2. The CDR3 sequence is 18 residues long. The germline V gene has CDR1 DFQATT and CDR2 SNEGSKA (reference sequence). With 3 bases clipped from V and 2 bases from J, the junction kept 12 bases outside the gene matches. CDR3: CSASNQGTSGRTYNEQFF. CDR3 bases: TGCAGTGCTAGTAATCAGGGGACTAGCGGTCGGACCTACAATGAGCAGTTCTTC.

This clonotype was seen repeatedly, ten times or more. This chain joins TRBV20-1 and TRBJ2-3; possibly TRBD2 for D (6 bases). Germline V lookup: CDR1 DFQATT, CDR2 SNEGSKA (reference sequence). V was pared by 6 bases and J by 0 bases, with 22 bases between. This CDR3 spans 17 amino acids. This CDR3 reads CSALGLAVPSSTDTQYF. In DNA form, the CDR3 reads TGCAGTGCCCTGGGACTTGCCGTTCCCTCTAGCACAGATACGCAGTATTTT.

The J gene is TRBJ2-3, the V gene TRBV9; a possible D gene is TRBD2 (7 bases). CDR1 SGDLS and CDR2 YYNGEE come from the germline V gene. Trimming removed 1 base at V and 6 bases at J, with 15 bases between. This CDR3 region has 15 residues. Here the CDR3 reads CASSVRGGVSDTQYF. CDR3 DNA: TGTGCCAGCAGCGTAAGGGGGGGGGTATCGGATACGCAGTATTTT. The whole variable domain, remainder taken from reference TRBV9 and TRBJ2-3, is DSGVTQTPKHLITATGQRVTLRCSPRSGDLSVYWYQQSLDQGLQFLIQYYNGEERAKGNILERFSAQQFPDLHSELNLSSLELGDSALYFCASSVRGGVSDTQYFGPGTRLTVL.

In this sample, this clonotype turned up many times. CDR3 protein: CASSRGTSGRGELFF. In nucleotides, the CDR3 is TGTGCCAGCAGCCGTGGGACTAGCGGGAGGGGGGAGCTGTTTTTT. The chain uses TRBV12-3 or TRBV12-4 and TRBJ2-2, with 15 bases aligning to TRBD2. The CDR3 covers 15 residues. With V trimmed by 6 bases and J by 8 bases, 4 bases remained unmatched.

In its sample, this clonotype was seen many times. V usage is TRBV20-1 and J usage is TRBJ2-1; TRBD2 aligns across 14 bases. The J segment lost 7 bases and the V segment lost 3 bases, leaving 8 bases of the junction unmatched. Germline values: CDR1 DFQATT, CDR2 SNEGSKA (reference sequence). The CDR3 has 16 amino acids. In DNA, the CDR3 is TGCAGTGCTAGCAGACTAGCGGGAGGGCCATGGAATGAGCAGTTCTTC. Translation: CSASRLAGGPWNEQFF.

This clonotype was detected only a few times. The chain links TRBV5-5 to TRBJ2-5; no clear D gene. The CDR3 contains 16 residues. CDR1 and CDR2 (germline): SGHKS, YYEKEE (reference sequence). Trimming cost V 0 bases and J 1 base, with 13 bases left between them. CDR3 sequence reads: CASSLVLLSFQETQYF. The CDR3 nucleotides read TGTGCCAGCAGCTTGGTGCTACTCTCCTTCCAAGAGACCCAGTACTTC.

The chain recombines TRBV29-1 with TRBJ2-1; tentatively, D is TRBD2 (6 bases). The CDR3 is made up of 13 amino acids. V was shortened by 0 bases and J by 6 bases, with 9 bases between the two germline ends. Germline loops: CDR1 SQVTM, CDR2 ANQGSEA. The CDR3 sequence is CSVEEGGGNEQFF. CDR3 nucleotide sequence: TGCAGCGTTGAAGAGGGAGGCGGCAATGAGCAGTTCTTC.

The chain joins TRBV25-1 to TRBJ1-1, with D possibly TRBD1 on 6 matching bases. With 6 bases removed from V and 6 bases from J, the gap between germline ends came to 14 bases. The CDR3 is made up of 13 amino acids. CDR1 and CDR2 from the germline V gene are MGHDK and SYGVNS. The CDR3 spells CASRDPGVPEAFF. As DNA, the CDR3 is TGTGCCAGCAGGGATCCAGGGGTGCCTGAAGCTTTCTTT.

Many counts were recorded for this clonotype. V is TRBV5-1 and J is TRBJ1-6; D remains unclear. CDR3 size: 15 residues. Germline loops: CDR1 SGHRS, CDR2 YFSETQ. Between the trimmed V and J ends, which lost 0 bases and 7 bases, there was a span of 11 bases. CDR3 DNA: TGCGCCAGCAGCTTGGAAGTGACACTCAATTCACCCCTCCACTTT. Its translation: CASSLEVTLNSPLHF.

This sequence joins TRBV5-1 and TRBJ2-7; 8 bases line up with TRBD2. From germline, CDR1 is SGHRS and CDR2 YFSETQ. This CDR3 has 16 residues. V lost 4 bases, J lost 6 bases, and 15 bases stayed unmatched. The DNA of the CDR3 is TGCGCCAGCAGCGGAAAATCCCGGACTAGCTTGGGCGAGCAGTACTTC. Translation gives CASSGKSRTSLGEQYF. Complete variable domain (other parts from reference TRBV5-1 and TRBJ2-7): KAGVTQTPRYLIKTRGQQVTLSCSPISGHRSVSWYQQTPGQGLQFLFEYFSETQRNKGNFPGRFSGRQFSNSRSEMNVSTLELGDSALYLCASSGKSRTSLGEQYFGPGTRLTVT.

This clonotype has a handful of counts. V usage is TRBV24-1 and J usage is TRBJ2-2, with D uncertain. The germline V gene has CDR1 KGHDR and CDR2 SFDVKD. This CDR3 has 11 amino acids. V was trimmed by 4 bases and J by 4 bases, leaving 0 bases between them. CDR3 in DNA: TGTGCCACCAGTGACACCGGGGAGCTGTTTTTT. Its protein product is CATSDTGELFF.

This clonotype has ten or more counts. The chain recombines TRBV9 with TRBJ2-7; 11 nucleotides agree with TRBD2. V shed 3 bases, J shed 0 bases, and the junction held 2 bases outside the gene matches. The CDR3 is 15 amino acids. In germline, CDR1 is SGDLS, CDR2 YYNGEE. This chain's CDR3 is CASSAGTSGSYEQYF. CDR3 DNA: TGTGCCAGCAGCGCGGGGACTAGCGGCTCCTACGAGCAGTACTTC.